The 15 T cell receptor beta chains listed next were all sequenced from one sample in a study of cytomegalovirus exposure and HLA in healthy donors. The PCR contained 60 Vbeta and 13 Jbeta primers. TCRdb's table, derived via immunoSEQ multiplex PCR, lists solely in-frame clones and lacks some. The sample lists about 130,000 clones, roughly 78% seen once, with roughly a tenth in the top ten. Sequences were obtained from PBMCs. These receptors all stem from a man in his thirties or forties in good health and CMV-seropositive.

The chain links TRBV27 to TRBJ2-1; TRBD2 matches at 9 bases. Germline V gene lookup returns CDR1 MNHEY and CDR2 SMNVEV (reference sequence). The CDR3 runs 16 residues. V was pared by 6 bases and J by 0 bases, with 6 bases of the junction left unmatched. CDR3 sequence (DNA): TGTGCCAGCAGCCGACTAGCGGACAGCTCCTACAATGAGCAGTTCTTC. This translates into CASSRLADSSYNEQFF.

The chain employs TRBV5-1 and TRBJ2-1; 7 bases map to TRBD2. Germline lookup yields CDR1 SGHRS and CDR2 YFSETQ. V lost 4 bases to trimming and J lost 0 bases; unmatched junction nucleotides: 10. The length of the CDR3 is 17 residues. The CDR3 DNA is TGCGCCAGCAGCGGCGGGGGTAGCGTTAGCTCCTACAATGAGCAGTTCTTC. Protein product: CASSGGGSVSSYNEQFF.

The table lists this clone with a few counts. The V and J genes are TRBV28 and TRBJ2-1; the D gene is possibly TRBD1 (5 bases). CDR3 size: 16 residues. Trimming pared 2 bases from V and 0 bases from J, leaving 11 bases between. Germline V gene data show CDR1 as MDHEN and CDR2 as SYDVKM. The CDR3 DNA follows: TGTGCCAGCAGTTTAGGGGCGATCGTCTCCTACAATGAGCAGTTCTTC. Translated: CASSLGAIVSYNEQFF.

The chain joins TRBV7-2 to TRBJ2-7; 11 bases line up with TRBD1. The J segment lost 3 bases and the V segment lost 3 bases, leaving 4 bases of the junction unmatched. The germline V gene encodes CDR1 SGHTA and CDR2 FQGNSA. This CDR3 contains 15 residues. This CDR3 reads CASSFSGTGGYEQYF. CDR3 coding DNA: TGTGCCAGCAGCTTTTCCGGGACAGGGGGCTACGAGCAGTACTTC.

This rearrangement joins TRBV5-6 to TRBJ2-1; maybe TRBD2 (5 bases). The CDR3 totals 13 residues. V lost 4 bases, J lost 8 bases, and 13 bases lay in between. Germline loops: CDR1 SGHDT, CDR2 YYEEEE. The CDR3 protein is CASSGGENHEQFF. CDR3 nucleotides: TGTGCCAGCAGCGGTGGGGAGAACCATGAGCAGTTCTTC.

The chain uses TRBV6-6 and TRBJ2-7; D is unclear. This CDR3 region has 15 residues. Germline CDR1 is MNHNY and CDR2 is SVGAGI (reference sequence). V was clipped by 2 bases and J by 2 bases, with 13 bases between them. CDR3 residues: CASSYQAGIAYEQYF. The CDR3 nucleotides read TGTGCCAGCAGTTACCAGGCAGGTATAGCCTACGAGCAGTACTTC.

The V gene is TRBV27, the J gene TRBJ2-5, with 10 bases lining up with TRBD1. This CDR3 comprises 15 residues. Germline trimming cut 5 bases from V and 7 bases from J; bases unmatched to any gene: 10. The germline gives CDR1 MNHEY, CDR2 SMNVEV (reference sequence). The CDR3 reads CASSPRDRGRATQYF. CDR3 DNA: TGTGCCAGCAGTCCCCGGGACAGGGGTAGGGCGACCCAGTACTTC.

For the CDR3, the DNA is TGTGCCAGCCAAACTAGCGGGAGTAACAATGAGCAGTTCTTC. It codes for CASQTSGSNNEQFF. V gene TRBV6-1 combines with J gene TRBJ2-1; TRBD2 agrees at 11 bases. The CDR3 consists of 14 residues. The V and J ends lost 8 bases and 5 bases, in that order; junction bases with no gene match: 5. Per the germline V gene, CDR1 is MNHNS and CDR2 is SASEGT.

V is TRBV5-1 and J is TRBJ2-3; 7 bases map to TRBD2. CDR1 and CDR2 (germline): SGHRS, YFSETQ. V was clipped by 4 bases and J by 0 bases; unmatched bases: 2. CDR3 length: 14 residues. This CDR3 reads CASSNSGSTDTQYF. The CDR3 DNA sequence: TGCGCCAGCAGCAATAGCGGGAGCACAGATACGCAGTATTTT.

This sequence joins TRBV4-3 and TRBJ1-2; 9 bases align to TRBD1. Germline values: CDR1 LGHNA, CDR2 YSLEER. CDR3 length: 14 amino acids. V shed 4 bases and J 5 bases; nucleotides not matched to a gene: 5. The CDR3 here is CASSRDRGRYGYTF. The DNA for the CDR3 is TGCGCCAGCAGCCGCGACAGGGGGAGATATGGCTACACCTTC.

The J gene is TRBJ2-7, the V gene TRBV10-3, with TRBD1 matching over 7 bases. Germline trimming cut 4 bases from V and 2 bases from J; bases unmatched to any gene: 20. Germline V lookup: CDR1 ENHRY, CDR2 SYGVKD. There are 19 residues in the CDR3. CDR3 amino acids: CAISVPGALDRPWTYEQYF. The CDR3, as DNA: TGTGCCATCAGTGTACCTGGTGCACTGGACAGGCCTTGGACCTACGAGCAGTACTTC.

The gene calls are TRBV10-3 and TRBJ2-6; TRBD1 matches at 12 bases. The germline gives CDR1 ENHRY, CDR2 SYGVKD. This CDR3 comprises 17 residues. V was pared by 9 bases and J by 2 bases, with 8 bases of the junction left unmatched. CDR3 residues: CAMELGQGAPGANVLTF. CDR3 bases: TGTGCCATGGAGTTGGGACAGGGGGCGCCTGGGGCCAACGTCCTGACTTTC.

The genes are TRBV4-2 and TRBJ2-7, with 9 bases aligning to TRBD2. V lost 0 bases, J lost 3 bases, and 9 bases stayed unmatched. The germline CDR1 and CDR2 sequences are LGHNA and YNFKEQ. The CDR3 consists of 17 residues. CDR3 sequence: CASSQELSGSRIYEQYF. CDR3 nucleotide sequence: TGTGCCAGCAGCCAAGAACTTAGCGGGAGTCGTATCTACGAGCAGTACTTC.

Turning to this clone: At one end the junction does not follow the germline gene, possibly because of a read error. The chain is built from TRBV7-7 and TRBJ2-7; D possibly corresponds to TRBD2 (5 bases). The CDR3 length is 14 residues. Germline V CDR1 and CDR2: SSHAT, FNYEAQ (reference sequence). The CDR3: CASSLARNSGEQYF. Here the CDR3 DNA reads TGTGCTAGCAGCTTAGCGCGCAACAGCGGCGAGCAGTACTTC.

The sample holds a few counts of this clone. The CDR3 spells CASSLGLAGDEQYF. The CDR3 region has the DNA TGTGCCAGCAGCTTGGGTCTAGCGGGAGACGAGCAGTACTTC. This sequence joins TRBV6-6 and TRBJ2-7; 10 nucleotides match TRBD2. Trimming cost V 6 bases and J 5 bases; bases outside gene matches: 7. The CDR3 spans 14 residues. The V gene's germline CDR1 is MNHNY and CDR2 SVGAGI (reference sequence).